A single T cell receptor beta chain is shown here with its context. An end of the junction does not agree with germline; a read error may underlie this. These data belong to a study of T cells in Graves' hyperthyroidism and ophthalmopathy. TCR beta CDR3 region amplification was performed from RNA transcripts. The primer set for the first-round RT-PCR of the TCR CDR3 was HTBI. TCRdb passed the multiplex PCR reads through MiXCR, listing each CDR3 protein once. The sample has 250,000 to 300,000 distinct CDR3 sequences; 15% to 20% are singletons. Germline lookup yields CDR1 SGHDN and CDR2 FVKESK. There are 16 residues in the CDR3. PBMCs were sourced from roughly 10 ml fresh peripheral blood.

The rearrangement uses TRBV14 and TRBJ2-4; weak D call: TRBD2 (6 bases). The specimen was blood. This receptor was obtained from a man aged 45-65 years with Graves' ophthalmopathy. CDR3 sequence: CASSQGLTLAKNIQHF. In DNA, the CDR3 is TGTGCCAGCAGCCAAGGTCTTACACTAGCCAAAAACATTCAGCACTTC. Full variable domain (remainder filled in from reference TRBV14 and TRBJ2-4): EAGVTQFPSHSVIEKGQTVTLRCDPISGHDNLYWYRRVMGKEIKFLLHFVKESKQDESGMPNNRFLAERTGGTYSTLKVQPAELEDSGVYFCASSQGLTLAKNIQHFGAGTRLSVL.